This TCR beta chain emerged from a study of CD8+CD57+ T cells in acquired aplastic anemia. Study-wide background: Mean yield of DNA from sorted CD4+ and CD8+ cells was about 3.2 ug. Whole-study findings and limits: The study found no significant CD8+ Simpson's diversity difference between patients and controls.

TCR beta VDJ and CDR3 profiling used genomic DNA as template. TCRdb re-called the reads with MiXCR, one entry per CDR3 protein. The sample carries roughly 180,000 distinct CDR3 sequences, around 63% recorded once. Patients selected for sequencing had displayed CD8+CD57+ cell expansion by flow cytometry. Patients were treatment-naive when blood was sampled. Trimming shortened V by 1 base and J by 0 bases, and 13 bases separated the two germline ends. Germline CDR1 and CDR2: LGHDT and YNNKEL (reference sequence). There are 17 residues in the CDR3. This clonotype was seen repeatedly, ten times or more. The target antigen is unknown.

This receptor was obtained from a human donor with aplastic anemia. This chain joins TRBV3-1 and TRBJ1-3; D unclear. The sample taken for sequencing was sorted CD4+, CD8+, or CD8+CD57+ T cells (not recorded which) from PBMCs. The CDR3 is CASSQGRARFSGNTIYF. The CDR3 DNA is TGTGCCAGCAGCCAAGGCCGTGCGCGGTTCTCTGGAAACACCATATATTTT.